The 26 T cell receptor beta chains below come from one sample, sequenced in a study of spatial heterogeneity in lung cancer (dated by TCRdb to between 2018 and 2021). This specimen's time point label, interpreted: sample taken at primary tumor resection. Receptor amplification or capture employed 5' RACE. The instrument was a NextSeq 500. In TCRdb, the public reads were trimmed at Q25 with fastp and aligned with MiXCR, with productive beta chains retained. A single entry per CDR3 protein holds the most common genes and DNA from its merged rows. Across this sample there are about 39,000 distinct CDR3 sequences, with under 4% seen only once. The ten largest clones capture approximately 35% of the sample. Sequences were derived from normal lung tissue next to the tumor, sampled at surgery. Every receptor here comes from a male donor with early-stage non-small cell lung cancer.

This clonotype was found many times. The CDR3 does not close with the conserved phenylalanine or tryptophan, likely indicating a read error. No DNA is shown, since the ends of the CDR3 on it are uncertain; the CDR3 is the one TCRdb lists. This chain joins TRBV11-2 and TRBJ1-2. Germline V gene lookup returns CDR1 SGHAT and CDR2 FQNNGV. Ends included, the CDR3 has 13 residues. This chain's CDR3 is CASSFGREGFGFR.

This clonotype was counted many times. The chain uses TRBV20-1 and TRBJ2-4; D is undetermined. The germline gives CDR1 DFQATT, CDR2 SNEGSKA (reference sequence). The V gene lost 6 bases and the J gene lost 0 bases, with 15 bases spanning the gap. The CDR3 has 15 amino acids. The CDR3 bases are TGCAGTGCGCCTCCCCCGGGCCTAGCCAAAAACATTCAGTACTTC. Protein sequence: CSAPPPGLAKNIQYF.

This clonotype was recorded many times. This chain joins TRBV18 and TRBJ2-7; 8 bases are a match to TRBD1. Unmatched junction bases numbered 5, after V lost 2 bases and J lost 5 bases. The CDR3 has 14 residues. CDR1 is KGHSH and CDR2 is LQKENI in the germline V gene. The CDR3 DNA reads as TGTGCCAGCTCACCAGGACAGGGTCTGGACGAGCAGTACTTC. Protein: CASSPGQGLDEQYF.

The table lists this clonotype with many counts. The V gene is TRBV7-2, the J gene TRBJ2-7, with 7 nucleotides matching TRBD1. V shed 5 bases, J shed 2 bases, and the junction held 3 bases outside the gene matches. This CDR3 has 13 residues. The germline gives CDR1 SGHTA, CDR2 FQGNSA. CDR3 amino acids: CASSRTGTYEQYF. CDR3 coding DNA: TGTGCCAGCAGCCGGACAGGCACCTACGAGCAGTACTTC.

The table lists this clonotype with many counts. The V call is TRBV21-1, the J call TRBJ1-5; no check of the table's D call, TRBD1, against the DNA was made. TRBV21-1 counts as a pseudogene. This CDR3 region has 17 residues. The CDR3: CASSNRKGRQSSQPQHF. The DNA for the CDR3 is TGTGCCAGCAGCAATAGGAAGGGGCGACAGAGCAGTCAGCCCCAGCATTTT.

The table lists this clonotype with many counts. The rearrangement links TRBV28 to TRBJ1-2, with D uncertain. Looked up from germline, CDR1 is MDHEN and CDR2 is SYDVKM. The CDR3 runs 12 residues. With 3 bases removed from V and 7 bases from J, the gap between germline ends came to 9 bases. In DNA form, the CDR3 reads TGTGCCAGCAGTTTTCGCGGTGGTGGCTACACCTTC. The encoded protein is CASSFRGGGYTF.

This clonotype was found many times. The rearrangement links TRBV5-1 to TRBJ1-2, with D possibly being TRBD1 (6 bases). The germline V gene encodes CDR1 SGHRS and CDR2 YFSETQ. CDR3 length: 12 residues. V lost 4 bases and J lost 5, with 9 bases in between. The CDR3 nucleotides are TGCGCCAGCAGCCCGGACAGATATGGCTACACCTTC. This translates into CASSPDRYGYTF. The full variable domain, in which reference TRBV5-1 and TRBJ1-2 provide the parts outside the CDR3, is KAGVTQTPRYLIKTRGQQVTLSCSPISGHRSVSWYQQTPGQGLQFLFEYFSETQRNKGNFPGRFSGRQFSNSRSEMNVSTLELGDSALYLCASSPDRYGYTFGSGTRLTVV.

This clonotype was observed many times. This chain links TRBV2 with TRBJ2-3; D not certain. The CDR3 consists of 11 residues. The V gene lost 8 bases and the J gene lost 5 bases, with 8 bases spanning the gap. Per germline, CDR1 SNHLY and CDR2 FYNNEI. This CDR3 is CASDLGDTQYF. The DNA for the CDR3 is TGTGCCAGCGATTTAGGAGATACGCAGTATTTT. The full variable domain, rest sourced from reference TRBV2 and TRBJ2-3, is EPEVTQTPSHQVTQMGQEVILRCVPISNHLYFYWYRQILGQKVEFLVSFYNNEISEKSEIFDDQFSVERPDGSNFTLKIRSTKLEDSAMYFCASDLGDTQYFGPGTRLTVL.

This clonotype was picked up many times. This chain connects TRBV20-1 to TRBJ2-5; TRBD1 might be the D (5 bases). Trimming stripped 5 bases from V and 3 bases from J, with 13 bases between. This CDR3 contains 13 residues. CDR1 is DFQATT, CDR2 SNEGSKA, per germline (reference sequence). CDR3 in amino acids: CSALQGLKETQYF. The DNA for the CDR3 is TGCAGTGCTCTTCAGGGATTGAAAGAGACCCAGTACTTC.

The sample holds many counts of this clonotype. The gene calls are TRBV24-1 and TRBJ2-5, with 7 bases matching TRBD2. Unmatched junction bases numbered 8, after V lost 5 bases and J lost 3 bases. Germline V gene data show CDR1 as KGHDR and CDR2 as SFDVKD. The CDR3 length is 15 residues. CDR3 protein: CATSAPWEGKETQYF. The CDR3 DNA sequence: TGTGCCACCAGTGCCCCGTGGGAGGGCAAAGAGACCCAGTACTTC.

This clonotype came up many times. The rearrangement joins TRBV11-2 to TRBJ2-1, with 8 bases identical to TRBD1. From germline, CDR1 is SGHAT and CDR2 FQNNGV. The CDR3 extends over 14 amino acids. J gave up 15 bases and V 0 bases, and 10 bases lay outside the gene matches. CDR3 nucleotides: TGTGCCAGCAGCTTAGATCTCCAGGGGGCGGAGTGGTTCTTC. This codes for CASSLDLQGAEWFF.

This clonotype was observed a handful of times. V usage is TRBV20-1 and J usage is TRBJ2-1, with TRBD2 matching 9 bases. After removal of 5 bases from V and 6 bases from J, the junction contained 14 bases not matched to a gene. Looked up from germline, CDR1 is DFQATT and CDR2 is SNEGSKA (reference sequence). The CDR3 has 16 residues. DNA of the CDR3: TGCAGTGCTCCCCCGCCGCTAGCGGGAAAGTCCAATGAGCAGTTCTTC. As protein: CSAPPPLAGKSNEQFF.

Worth noting for this clonotype: One base away lies a much larger clone, so this may be a sequencing read error. The chain carries TRBV20-1 and TRBJ1-5, with 12 bases identical to TRBD1. The CDR3 totals 16 residues. The junction had 12 bases not matched to a gene; V was cut back by 8 bases and J by 4 bases. Per the germline V gene, CDR1 is DFQATT and CDR2 is SNEGSKA (reference sequence). The CDR3 protein is CSTGGGTGGRNQPQHF. In DNA form, the CDR3 reads TGCAGTACTGGAGGGGGGACAGGGGGCAGAAATCAGCCCCAGCATTTT.

This clonotype occurred many times. The chain couples TRBV6-6 to TRBJ1-4, with unresolved D. Trimming left V 2 bases short and J 3 bases short, with 7 bases between. Germline assignment: CDR1 MNHNY and CDR2 SVGAGI (reference sequence). The CDR3 runs 14 residues. CDR3 DNA: TGTGCCAGCAGTTACACGGGTTCTAATGAAAAACTGTTTTTT. This sequence encodes CASSYTGSNEKLFF.

At least ten counts were recorded for this clonotype. The V call is TRBV28, the J call TRBJ2-5; D gene ambiguous. The germline V and J ends were trimmed by 4 bases and 2 bases, with 5 bases remaining between them. In germline, CDR1 is MDHEN, CDR2 SYDVKM. This CDR3 spans 12 amino acids. The CDR3 coding sequence is TGTGCCAGCAGTTCTGGGCAAGAGACCCAGTACTTC. Protein product: CASSSGQETQYF.

Ten or more counts support this clonotype. The V call is TRBV11-2, the J call TRBJ2-5; 11 bases map to TRBD2. The CDR3 has 16 amino acids. Germline V gene lookup returns CDR1 SGHAT and CDR2 FQNNGV. With V trimmed by 5 bases and J by 9 bases, 14 bases remained unmatched. The DNA of the CDR3 is TGTGCCAGCAGCCTCCACGAACTAGCGGGAGAAGGGGCCCAGTACTTC. Translated: CASSLHELAGEGAQYF.

This clonotype came up many times. The genes are TRBV5-4 and TRBJ1-4, with D tentatively TRBD1 (6 bases). This CDR3 contains 13 residues. Trimming stripped 4 bases from V and 6 bases from J, with 10 bases between. Germline CDR1 and CDR2: SGHNT and YYREEE (reference sequence). The CDR3 region is CASSPGGHEKLFF. CDR3 DNA sequence: TGTGCCAGCAGCCCCGGGGGGCATGAAAAACTGTTTTTT.

This clonotype was found many times. CDR3 sequence reads: CASSPDRVADTQYF. DNA for the CDR3: TGTGCCAGCAGCCCAGACAGGGTGGCAGATACGCAGTATTTT. V gene TRBV7-2 combines with J gene TRBJ2-3, with 7 bases lining up with TRBD1. The germline V gene has CDR1 SGHTA and CDR2 FQGNSA. The J segment lost 4 bases and the V segment lost 5 bases, leaving 6 bases of the junction unmatched. The CDR3 length is 14 residues.

This clonotype has ten or more counts. This chain uses TRBV28 with TRBJ1-1; possible D gene TRBD1, 6 bases. The germline CDR1 and CDR2 sequences are MDHEN and SYDVKM. This CDR3 has 15 residues. With 6 bases removed from V and 5 bases from J, the gap between germline ends came to 19 bases. CDR3 bases: TGTGCCAGCAGAAACGCCGGGGGGCTAGCGACTGAAGCTTTCTTT. Protein sequence: CASRNAGGLATEAFF.

In this sample, this clonotype turned up many times. The J gene is TRBJ2-7, the V gene TRBV28; D uncertain. V gave up 5 bases and J gave up 3 bases, with 8 bases separating them. Per germline, CDR1 MDHEN and CDR2 SYDVKM. The CDR3 is 12 amino acids. Here the CDR3 DNA reads TGTGCCAGCAGTCCCTTTGGCTACGAGCAGTACTTC. It is translated as CASSPFGYEQYF.

The sample holds many counts of this clonotype. The V gene is TRBV2, the J gene TRBJ1-6; TRBD1 matches 9 bases. The CDR3 is made up of 15 amino acids. Germline trimming cut 4 bases from V and 3 bases from J; bases unmatched to any gene: 1. The V gene's germline CDR1 is SNHLY and CDR2 FYNNEI. The CDR3 DNA sequence: TGTGCCAGCAGTGGACAGGGGGACTATAATTCACCCCTCCACTTT. The encoded protein is CASSGQGDYNSPLHF. Filled out from reference TRBV2 and TRBJ1-6, the complete variable domain reads EPEVTQTPSHQVTQMGQEVILRCVPISNHLYFYWYRQILGQKVEFLVSFYNNEISEKSEIFDDQFSVERPDGSNFTLKIRSTKLEDSAMYFCASSGQGDYNSPLHFGNGTRLTVT.

This clonotype was picked up many times. This chain links TRBV28 with TRBJ1-5, with 7 bases lining up with TRBD1. Germline CDR1 is MDHEN and CDR2 is SYDVKM. This CDR3 has 16 residues. The ends lost 5 bases at V and 7 bases at J; junction bases unmatched: 14. The CDR3 nucleotides read TGTGCCAGCAGTGACCTGGGGGACAGCTGGGGCCAGCCCCAGCATTTT. Residues: CASSDLGDSWGQPQHF.

This clonotype was seen repeatedly, ten times or more. The rearrangement joins TRBV7-6 to TRBJ2-3; 7 nucleotides match TRBD1. The CDR3 has 17 residues. Per germline, CDR1 SGHVS and CDR2 FNYEAQ. V shed 5 bases and J 0 bases; nucleotides not matched to a gene: 11. CDR3 coding DNA: TGTGCCAGCAGCCTAAGACGCGGACAGGCTAGCACAGATACGCAGTATTTT. It specifies CASSLRRGQASTDTQYF.

The table lists this clonotype with many counts. The gene calls are TRBV2 and TRBJ2-1, with a tentative D call TRBD1 (5 bases). CDR3 size: 12 residues. Germline-derived CDR1 and CDR2 are SNHLY and FYNNEI. With 9 bases removed from V and 3 bases from J, the gap between germline ends came to 9 bases. CDR3 DNA sequence: TGTGCCAGAGGACAAATCTACAATGAGCAGTTCTTC. Residues: CARGQIYNEQFF.

In its sample, this clonotype was seen many times. This chain connects TRBV18 to TRBJ1-2; D is possibly TRBD1 (6 bases). This CDR3 has 15 amino acids. CDR1 and CDR2 from the germline V gene are KGHSH and LQKENI. V lost 0 bases, J lost 5 bases, and 13 bases lay in between. The CDR3 protein is CASSPPQGRGYGYTF. DNA of the CDR3: TGTGCCAGCTCACCACCGCAGGGCAGGGGATATGGCTACACCTTC. The full variable domain, in which reference TRBV18 and TRBJ1-2 provide the parts outside the CDR3, is NAGVMQNPRHLVRRRGQEARLRCSPMKGHSHVYWYRQLPEEGLKFMVYLQKENIIDESGMPKERFSAEFPKEGPSILRIQQVVRGDSAAYFCASSPPQGRGYGYTFGSGTRLTVV.

This clonotype turned up a few times. The chain links TRBV7-8 to TRBJ2-7; no firm D call. The germline CDR1 and CDR2 sequences are SGHVS and FQNEAQ. Trimming shortened V by 1 base and J by 5 bases, and 12 bases separated the two germline ends. This CDR3 is built from 14 residues. CDR3 bases: TGTGCCAGCAGCTTAGTCGGTGGCGTCCACGAGCAGTACTTC. Encoded protein: CASSLVGGVHEQYF. The variable domain in full, completed from reference TRBV7-8 and TRBJ2-7, reads GAGVSQSPRYKVAKRGQDVALRCDPISGHVSLFWYQQALGQGPEFLTYFQNEAQLDKSGLPSDRFFAERPEGSVSTLKIQRTQQEDSAVYLCASSLVGGVHEQYFGPGTRLTVT.